The text below deals with one T cell receptor (beta chain). Its antigen is unidentified. The data were taken from a study of T cells expressing NK-cell markers. The CDR3 is 15 amino acids. In germline, CDR1 is MNHEY, CDR2 SVGAGI. Study-wide results and limits: Leadership of the CD3+CD56-NKG2C+ fraction also belonged to these clonotypes in a handful of donors.

With the 5' RACE reads reprocessed, TCRdb shows one record per CDR3 protein and no DNA. The sample table includes about 370,000 distinct CDR3 sequences. J is TRBJ2-5 and V is TRBV6-5; the TCRdb D gene call, TRBD1, has no DNA to confirm it. The clonotype originates from a woman in her forties or fifties in good health. Sequences were obtained from blood T cells: a sorted CD56 or NKG2C T cell subset, CD4+ or CD8+ T cells, or bulk PBMC T cells (not recorded which). This CDR3 reads CASSYGGQGQETQYF.